This T cell receptor (beta chain) derives from a study of TIL therapy for anti-PD-1-resistant metastatic lung cancer. The immunoSEQ assay was v3. Repertoires were generated with immunoSEQ multiplex PCR, while TCRdb's copy carries only in-frame clones and drops some. Of 50,000 to 65,000 clones listed, over 75% are singletons. As for time point: pre-treatment sample, taken before nivolumab and TIL therapy. The TCR sequence derives from a person between 25 and 80 years old with non-small cell lung cancer. The specimen comprised blood, sampled at baseline.

CDR3 residues: CASSQDHLNQPQHF. The CDR3 DNA follows: TGTGCCAGCAGCCAAGATCACCTCAATCAGCCCCAGCATTTT. V is TRBV4-2 and J is TRBJ1-5, with unresolved D. The CDR3 consists of 14 residues. Trimming took 0 bases from V and 3 from J, leaving 6 bases between them. Germline V gene data show CDR1 as LGHNA and CDR2 as YNFKEQ.